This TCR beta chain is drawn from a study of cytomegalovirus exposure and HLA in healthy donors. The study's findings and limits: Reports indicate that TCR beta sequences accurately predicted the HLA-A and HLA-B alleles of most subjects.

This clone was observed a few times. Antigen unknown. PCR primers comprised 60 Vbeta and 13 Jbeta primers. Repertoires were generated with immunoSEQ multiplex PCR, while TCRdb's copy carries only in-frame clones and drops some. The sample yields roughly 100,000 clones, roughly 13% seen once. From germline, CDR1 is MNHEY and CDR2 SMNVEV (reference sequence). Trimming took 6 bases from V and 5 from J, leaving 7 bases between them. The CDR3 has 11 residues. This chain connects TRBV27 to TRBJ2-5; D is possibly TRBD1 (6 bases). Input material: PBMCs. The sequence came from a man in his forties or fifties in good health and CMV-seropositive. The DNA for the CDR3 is TGTGCCAGCAGAACAGGGGAGACCCAGTACTTC. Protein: CASRTGETQYF.